Below are 25 T cell receptor beta chains sequenced from a single sample in a study of response to subunit inactivated influenza vaccine. TCRdb reprocessed the RT-PCR reads via MiXCR and lists one record per CDR3 protein. There are about 500,000 distinct CDR3 sequences in the sample; approximately 16% occur only once, and roughly 3.1% lies in the top ten. The sample was CD4+ T cells sorted from PBMCs, taken 23 to 25 months after vaccination. Receptor source: a man aged 50 to 75 who received an inactivated influenza vaccine.

The V and J genes are TRBV20-1 and TRBJ2-7; TRBD2 might be the D (6 bases). The CDR3 has 15 amino acids. The germline gives CDR1 DFQATT, CDR2 SNEGSKA (reference sequence). V was shortened by 1 base and J by 5 bases, with 18 bases between the two germline ends. CDR3 sequence reads: CSARVAEVNLHEQYF. In DNA, the CDR3 is TGCAGTGCTAGAGTAGCGGAGGTTAATTTGCACGAGCAGTACTTC.

This clonotype was seen many times. Germline is not matched at one junction end, which may reflect a read error. The chain couples TRBV5-1 to TRBJ1-2, with TRBD1 matching 9 bases. This CDR3 spans 14 amino acids. The germline gives CDR1 SGHRS, CDR2 YFSETQ. CDR3 residues: CASSLGQGSYGYTF. As DNA, the CDR3 is TGTGCCAGCAGCTTAGGACAGGGGAGCTATGGCTACACCTTC.

Ten or more counts support this clonotype. J is TRBJ2-3 and V is TRBV7-9, with a possible D match to TRBD1 (5 bases). This CDR3 is 12 amino acids long. The V gene lost 5 bases and the J gene lost 5 bases, with 8 bases spanning the gap. Germline assignment: CDR1 SEHNR and CDR2 FQNEAQ (reference sequence). CDR3 sequence: CASSPTGDTQYF. The CDR3 nucleotides read TGTGCCAGCAGCCCTACAGGAGATACGCAGTATTTT.

In its sample, this clonotype was seen a few times. The gene calls are TRBV12-3 or TRBV12-4 and TRBJ1-2; D ambiguous. The CDR3 is 13 residues long. V was clipped by 3 bases and J by 5 bases, with 10 bases between them. CDR3 sequence reads: CASSFRSIYGYTF. The CDR3 nucleotides read TGTGCCAGCAGTTTCCGCAGTATTTATGGCTACACCTTC.

This sequence joins TRBV29-1 and TRBJ2-2, with D possibly TRBD1 on 5 matching bases. Germline CDR1 SQVTM, CDR2 ANQGSEA. The V end was cut by 3 bases, the J end by 2 bases, with 10 bases between. The CDR3 extends over 14 amino acids. Written as DNA, the CDR3 is TGCAGCGTTGAGAGCCAGGGTAACACCGGGGAGCTGTTTTTT. Its protein is CSVESQGNTGELFF.

This clonotype turned up a few times. The rearrangement joins TRBV28 to TRBJ2-7, with D perhaps matching TRBD2 (7 bases). Germline loops: CDR1 MDHEN, CDR2 SYDVKM. V lost 11 bases and J 4 bases, leaving 18 bases between the germline ends. This CDR3 contains 13 residues. CDR3 sequence (DNA): TGTGCCGTCAAAAGGGGGGGCCGATACGAGCAGTACTTC. Encoded protein: CAVKRGGRYEQYF.

This clonotype was seen more than once but under ten times. The CDR3 loop reads CASSYPGSRIRNTEAFF. The CDR3 DNA follows: TGTGCCAGCAGTTACCCCGGGAGTCGAATTCGGAACACTGAAGCTTTCTTT. The rearrangement uses TRBV6-2 or TRBV6-3 and TRBJ1-1; the D is unclear. The CDR3 extends over 17 amino acids. CDR1 is MNHEY, CDR2 SVGEGT, per germline. The V gene lost 2 bases and the J gene lost 1 base, with 17 bases spanning the gap.

This chain uses TRBV2 with TRBJ1-4; D call uncertain. The V gene's germline CDR1 is SNHLY and CDR2 FYNNEI. There are 11 residues in the CDR3. The V gene lost 1 base and the J gene lost 13 bases, with 7 bases spanning the gap. CDR3 sequence reads: CASSEGTGLFF. The CDR3 DNA sequence: TGTGCCAGCAGTGAAGGGACTGGACTGTTTTTT.

This clonotype has just a few counts. The chain employs TRBV6-2 or TRBV6-3 and TRBJ1-2; D is undetermined. V was clipped by 4 bases and J by 8 bases, with 8 bases between them. The CDR3 covers 11 residues. From germline, CDR1 is MNHEY and CDR2 SVGEGT. Written as DNA, the CDR3 is TGTGCCAGCAGTTCCATCGGAGGCTACACCTTC. Its protein product is CASSSIGGYTF.

CDR3 protein: CASSFSFSEWPRGSGELFF. CDR3 sequence (DNA): TGTGCCAGCAGTTTTTCTTTCTCGGAGTGGCCCAGGGGGTCCGGGGAGCTGTTTTTT. V gene TRBV28 combines with J gene TRBJ2-2, with 7 nucleotides matching TRBD1. Germline CDR1 MDHEN, CDR2 SYDVKM. V shed 3 bases, J shed 6 bases, and the junction held 19 bases outside the gene matches. There are 19 residues in the CDR3.

This clonotype appeared a few times. The V gene is TRBV12-3 or TRBV12-4, the J gene TRBJ2-4; 12 bases fit TRBD1. CDR3 length: 19 amino acids. Trimming at V came to 6 bases and at J to 0 bases, leaving 12 bases not matched to a gene. The CDR3 DNA follows: TGTGCCAGCAGAGTTACCGGGACAGGGGGCCTCGGAGCCAAAAACATTCAGTACTTC. Its protein is CASRVTGTGGLGAKNIQYF.

This clonotype was observed a handful of times. This chain uses TRBV5-1 with TRBJ2-3; a possible D gene is TRBD1 (5 bases). The CDR3 covers 14 residues. From germline, CDR1 is SGHRS and CDR2 YFSETQ. Between the trimmed V and J ends, which lost 5 bases and 3 bases, there was a span of 13 bases. The CDR3 DNA reads as TGCGCCAGCAGTCCGGACACAGCAACAGATACGCAGTATTTT. Protein product: CASSPDTATDTQYF. The whole variable domain, remainder taken from reference TRBV5-1 and TRBJ2-3, is KAGVTQTPRYLIKTRGQQVTLSCSPISGHRSVSWYQQTPGQGLQFLFEYFSETQRNKGNFPGRFSGRQFSNSRSEMNVSTLELGDSALYLCASSPDTATDTQYFGPGTRLTVL.

V is TRBV4-3 and J is TRBJ2-7; D unclear. Germline lookup yields CDR1 LGHNA and CDR2 YSLEER. The CDR3 totals 16 residues. V lost 0 bases to trimming and J lost 1 base, with 13 bases between them. CDR3 in amino acids: CASSQDETALSYEQYF. DNA for the CDR3: TGCGCCAGCAGCCAAGATGAAACAGCGTTGTCCTACGAGCAGTACTTC.

V is TRBV4-1 and J is TRBJ1-1; perhaps TRBD1 as D (5 bases). Germline-derived CDR1 and CDR2 are MGHRA and YSYEKL. The CDR3 has 15 residues. The V end was cut by 2 bases, the J end by 8 bases, with 18 bases between. The CDR3 region is CASSQQGRGTQEAFF. The CDR3 DNA reads TGCGCCAGCAGCCAACAGGGACGGGGAACACAAGAAGCTTTCTTT.

This clonotype was detected ten times or more. The chain employs TRBV12-3 or TRBV12-4 and TRBJ2-7; the match to TRBD1 covers 8 bases. The CDR3 spans 14 residues. The V gene end was trimmed by 4 bases and the J gene end by 3 bases; junction bases not matched to a gene: 5. The CDR3 nucleotides are TGTGCCAGCAGTTGGACAGGGACCAACTACGAGCAGTACTTC. Translated: CASSWTGTNYEQYF.

This clonotype was counted at least ten times. The chain combines TRBV12-3 or TRBV12-4 with TRBJ2-1; TRBD1 aligns across 7 bases. The CDR3 extends over 13 amino acids. V lost 4 bases, J lost 9 bases, and 6 bases stayed unmatched. CDR3 residues: CASSSFDRAEQFF. The CDR3 DNA is TGTGCCAGCAGTTCTTTTGACAGGGCTGAGCAGTTCTTC.

This clonotype occurred a few times. This chain uses TRBV19 with TRBJ1-6; TRBD1 is a possible D gene (6 bases). The V end lost 8 bases, the J end lost 2 bases, and 13 bases lay between the germline ends. CDR1 is LNHDA, CDR2 SQIVND, per germline (reference sequence). The CDR3 has 15 residues. This chain's CDR3 is CASSGGGAYNSPLHF. CDR3 coding DNA: TGTGCCAGTTCTGGCGGGGGCGCCTATAATTCACCCCTCCACTTT.

The J gene is TRBJ1-4, the V gene TRBV4-2; the D is unclear. Between the trimmed V and J ends, which lost 5 bases and 0 bases, there was a span of 16 bases. From germline, CDR1 is LGHNA and CDR2 YNFKEQ. The CDR3 totals 17 residues. The CDR3 nucleotides are TGTGCCAGCAGCTCGCAAAGTTCCGGAGCAACTAATGAAAAACTGTTTTTT. Residues: CASSSQSSGATNEKLFF.

CDR3 residues: CAAGRTATNEKLFF. The CDR3 nucleotides read TGTGCTGCGGGACGGACCGCAACTAATGAAAAACTGTTTTTT. The chain joins TRBV6-1 to TRBJ1-4; possible D gene TRBD1, 5 bases. The CDR3 runs to 14 residues. From germline, CDR1 is MNHNS and CDR2 SASEGT.

At least ten counts were recorded for this clonotype. The CDR3 sequence is CASSRGQLLGTEAFF. In DNA form, the CDR3 reads TGTGCCAGCAGCCGGGGACAGCTATTGGGCACTGAAGCTTTCTTT. The chain recombines TRBV7-2 with TRBJ1-1, with 7 bases aligning to TRBD1. The CDR3 consists of 15 residues. Losses at the gene ends were 5 bases for V and 4 bases for J; bases not matched to a gene: 10. Germline V gene lookup returns CDR1 SGHTA and CDR2 FQGNSA.

The rearrangement uses TRBV12-3 or TRBV12-4 and TRBJ1-5, with D perhaps TRBD1 (6 bases). V was pared by 5 bases and J by 0 bases, with 11 bases between. The CDR3 contains 15 residues. CDR3 loop: CASSPRTDSNQPQHF. The CDR3 DNA sequence: TGTGCCAGCAGTCCCCGGACAGATAGCAATCAGCCCCAGCATTTT.

The rearrangement joins TRBV4-1 to TRBJ1-1, with D maybe TRBD1 (6 bases). This CDR3 has 15 residues. CDR1 and CDR2 from the germline V gene are MGHRA and YSYEKL. The V end was cut by 3 bases, the J end by 2 bases, with 13 bases between. The CDR3 is CASSHGTRANTEAFF. The CDR3 DNA reads TGCGCCAGCAGCCATGGGACAAGAGCTAACACTGAAGCTTTCTTT.

The V and J genes are TRBV25-1 and TRBJ2-5; 10 positions match TRBD1. This CDR3 contains 15 residues. Germline CDR1 MGHDK, CDR2 SYGVNS. J was trimmed by 4 bases and V by 7 bases; bases with no gene match: 9. CDR3 loop: CASNRDRGSAETQYF. The CDR3 bases are TGTGCCAGCAATCGGGACAGGGGTAGCGCAGAGACCCAGTACTTC. Filled out from reference TRBV25-1 and TRBJ2-5, the complete variable domain reads EADIYQTPRYLVIGTGKKITLECSQTMGHDKMYWYQQDPGMELHLIHYSYGVNSTEKGDLSSESTVSRIRTEHFPLTLESARPSHTSQYLCASNRDRGSAETQYFGPGTRLLVL.

V and J are TRBV20-1 and TRBJ2-3; tentatively, D is TRBD1 or TRBD2 (5 bases each). This CDR3 contains 15 residues. Trimming took 6 bases from V and 3 from J, leaving 19 bases between them. CDR1 is DFQATT, CDR2 SNEGSKA, per germline (reference sequence). CDR3 bases: TGCAGTGCGGTGCCCCTCGGGGCCGGGACAGATACGCAGTATTTT. Translation gives CSAVPLGAGTDTQYF.

The chain uses TRBV3-1 and TRBJ2-1; D not certain. CDR3 length equals 11 residues. Germline loops: CDR1 LGHDT, CDR2 YNNKEL (reference sequence). V gave up 6 bases and J gave up 6 bases, with 6 bases separating them. This CDR3 is CASRGFNEQFF. In nucleotides, the CDR3 is TGTGCCAGCAGAGGTTTCAATGAGCAGTTCTTC.